Listed below are T cell receptor beta chains from one sample, sequenced in a study of cytomegalovirus exposure and HLA in healthy donors. Generated by immunoSEQ multiplex PCR, the TCRdb table keeps only in-frame clones and is missing some. The sample has around 150,000 clones, roughly four fifths seen once. Sequenced sample: PBMCs. The receptors originated from a man under 40 in good health and CMV-seropositive. Both conserved end residues are part of each CDR3.

v_call | cdr3_aa
TRBV27 | CASSFDTVAGGLYNEQFF
TRBV6-6 | CASSELAGGGAGEQYF
TRBV5-1 | CASSLEGASGYTF
TRBV27 | CASSLRGLAGGRAFF
TRBV7-9 | CASSLMDRGLGYTF
TRBV6-5 | CASSWTGVNQPQHF
TRBV9 | CASSGWTGVNQETQYF
TRBV4-2 | CASTREGGNTEAFF
TRBV5-4 | CASSSGQLNTEAFF
TRBV5-6 | CASSLALGQPNDGYTF
TRBV4-1 | CASSVSGTSGSYNEQFF
TRBV5-1 | CASSLYGTEAFF
TRBV10-3 | CAISELRQGPGYGYTF
TRBV10-2 | CASSEASGPYNEQFF
TRBV6-5 | CASSRPSGGTGELFF
TRBV2 | CASSTRNTEAFF
TRBV30 | CAWTDRPNYGYTF
TRBV9 | CASSVGRGQHNEQFF
TRBV10-3 | CAIGLALDEQFF
TRBV6-5 | CASRPTGERWTEAFF
TRBV9 | CASSVGYRGYGYTF
TRBV4-1 | CASSQDRGANYGYTF
TRBV2 | CASSEGTVRSYEQYF